This T cell receptor (beta chain) was captured in a study of early T cells in non-severe SARS-CoV-2 infection. As for the study in general: Sequencing targeted bulk RNA from unsorted whole blood, leaving chains unpaired. Study-wide results and caveats: Anti-spike CD8 specificities were favored by VDJdb matching, whose results missed private and CD4 specificities.

Per germline, CDR1 MNHEY and CDR2 SMNVEV (reference sequence). The V end was cut by 4 bases, the J end by 2 bases, with 23 bases between. The CDR3 consists of 18 residues. The TCR library protocol was used to attach unique molecular identifiers. These identifiers were attached to individual cDNA molecules. TCRdb re-called the 5' RACE reads through MiXCR, storing one row per CDR3 protein. The repertoire holds around 60,000 distinct CDR3 sequences, approximately 13% seen once, with around 4.5% in the top ten. To note about this clonotype: Its antigen remains unidentified.

The rearrangement uses TRBV27 and TRBJ1-2, with D possibly being TRBD1 (5 bases). The receptor's source is an adult who was a healthcare worker with PCR-confirmed SARS-CoV-2 infection or an uninfected control (not recorded which). Sequencing was carried out using whole blood. CDR3 amino acids: CASSSFRGPTFGNYGYTF. The CDR3, as DNA: TGTGCCAGCAGTTCCTTTCGGGGACCGACGTTTGGAAACTATGGCTACACCTTC.